This paragraph reports one T cell receptor beta chain. Repertoires were generated with immunoSEQ multiplex PCR, while TCRdb's copy carries only in-frame clones and drops some. Of about 300,000 clones listed, roughly 90% are singletons. The sample is drawn from a study of blood T cell repertoires in COVID-19. Germline lookup yields CDR1 LGHDT and CDR2 YNNKEL (reference sequence). The CDR3 sequence is 12 residues long. The J segment lost 15 bases and the V segment lost 3 bases, leaving 7 bases of the junction unmatched. Material: peripheral blood. V and J are TRBV3-1 (or the pseudogene TRBV3-2) and TRBJ2-1; 8 nucleotides line up with TRBD2. The clonotype was recovered from a man aged 18 to 30 who had recovered from COVID-19. The CDR3 loop reads CASSHREGGRFF. Written as DNA, the CDR3 is TGTGCCAGCAGCCACCGGGAGGGGGGGAGGTTCTTC.